This entry is about one TCR beta chain. This receptor's antigen is unknown. One base away there is no much larger clone; base qualities are not given. The method behind the library was PCR. Sequencing was carried out with an Illumina HiSeq 2500. Unique molecular identifiers were incorporated into TCR beta cDNA libraries to reduce PCR and sequencing biases. Approximately 500,000 cDNA molecules were obtained per 1 to 10 million input T cells, so each molecule approximated one T cell. Patient libraries were prepared and sequenced with the same protocol used for the earlier healthy control dataset. Samples belonging to the same batch were prepared together, multiplexed and sequenced on a shared HiSeq lane. The published analysis was carried out like this. Raw barcoded reads were processed with MIGEC, and single-read molecular identifier groups were discarded before consensus assembly and CDR3 extraction. VDJtools was used for post-analysis of the clonotype tables, with diversity normalized by down-sampling every dataset to the smallest sample size. In repertoire overlap clustering, CDR3 amino acid sequences, but not nucleotide sequences, were matched to correct batch-related cross-sample contamination. The public reads were reprocessed in TCRdb via fastp at Q25 and MiXCR, keeping in-frame beta chains. When rows share a CDR3 protein, they turn into one entry using the most common DNA and genes. The authors' filters were not applied to this entry. The sample table holds about 430,000 distinct CDR3 sequences, of which over 30% were seen once. The ten top clones hold less than 8% of the sample.

The data originate from a study of post-analysis software for immune sequencing data (dated by TCRdb to 2014 to 2015). With regard to the full study: Relapsing-remitting, secondary progressive and progressive-relapsing multiple sclerosis were recorded as disease courses, and subtype annotation was lacking for some patients. A subset of samples was prepared in parallel using single-end sample barcoding, then pooled and co-amplified after Illumina adapter ligation. The patient repertoires were compared against some twelve previously published healthy control repertoires obtained from donors aged roughly 6 to 25 years. What the work shows at the level of the full study, not this receptor alone: Direct clustering with F measure revealed strong co-clustering of samples prepared in the same batch, which led to a batch-effect correction. The multiple sclerosis patient group was slightly younger than the control group. Compared with controls, multiple sclerosis patients had significantly lower normalized Chao1 diversity, a finding suggesting substantial peripheral T-cell clonal expansion. Significantly higher frequencies in patients than in controls were found for roughly 5 TRBV segments, including TRBV5-6, TRBV5-1 and TRBV20-1.

TCR beta repertoires were profiled from peripheral blood of roughly 13 young patients with multiple sclerosis to demonstrate the VDJtools post-analysis software. The multiple sclerosis patients were children and adolescents ranging in age from roughly 6 to 15 years. CDR1 and CDR2 were assigned from the germline V gene as SQVTM and ANQGSEA. V has 4 bases trimmed and J has 4 bases trimmed; junction bases matching no gene number 5. The CDR3 measures 14 amino acids from cysteine to phenylalanine. The retained sequence is limited to the CDR3, 42 bases, with the frame set at the first base. Rearrangement joined TRBV29-1 to TRBJ2-5; 11 central nucleotides agree with TRBD1. Sequencing used blood. The sequence came from a girl aged 2 to 9 with multiple sclerosis. Read as DNA, the sequence is TGCAGCGTTGGGTCGGACAGGGGGCGAGAGACCCAGTACTTC. Translated, this gives CSVGSDRGRETQYF.